Below are 19 T cell receptor beta chains sequenced from a single sample in a study of beta chain features in type 1 diabetes. Isolated RNA was reverse transcribed in full, so expressed TCRB transcripts were sequenced. The protocol was immunoSEQ multiplex PCR, while the TCRdb copy is restricted to in-frame clones and leaves out a portion. The sample records about 40,000 clones, approximately 49% being singletons. The sample was stem cell memory CD4+ T cells from blood. The receptors stem from a woman between 25 and 40 years old in good health.

The chain is built from TRBV4-1 and TRBJ1-2; D gene ambiguous. This CDR3 is 14 amino acids long. Trimming took off 7 bases at V and 4 bases at J, with 16 bases between the two ends. The germline gives CDR1 MGHRA, CDR2 YSYEKL. CDR3 in DNA: TGCGCCAGCACCCGGAGTTCTACGGGCTATGGCTACACCTTC. It is translated as CASTRSSTGYGYTF.

The rearrangement uses TRBV2 and TRBJ2-7, with 10 positions matching TRBD2. CDR1 is SNHLY and CDR2 is FYNNEI in the germline V gene. The junction had 9 bases not matched to a gene; V was cut back by 6 bases and J by 7 bases. This CDR3 has 14 amino acids. The CDR3 loop reads CASREGLARVEQYF. The CDR3 nucleotides read TGTGCCAGCAGGGAGGGACTAGCGAGGGTGGAGCAGTACTTC.

The genes are TRBV11-1 and TRBJ1-2; D might be TRBD1 (6 bases). The germline V and J ends were trimmed by 5 bases and 3 bases, with 10 bases remaining between them. CDR1 is SGHAT and CDR2 is FQDESV in the germline V gene (reference sequence). This CDR3 is 13 amino acids long. The CDR3 bases are TGTGCCAGCAGCCCAGGGGCGGACTATGGCTACACCTTC. Translating it yields CASSPGADYGYTF.

This clone was detected once. J is TRBJ2-7 and V is TRBV19, with D tentatively TRBD2 (5 bases). This CDR3 contains 14 residues. CDR1 LNHDA and CDR2 SQIVND come from the germline V gene (reference sequence). V lost 5 bases to trimming and J lost 0 bases, with 11 bases between them. Here the CDR3 reads CASSPRGLSYEQYF. The CDR3 DNA reads TGTGCCAGTAGTCCCCGAGGGCTCTCCTACGAGCAGTACTTC.

This clone was observed once. The CDR3 sequence: CASSYGQGRETQYF. CDR3 coding DNA: TGTGCCAGCAGTTATGGGCAGGGAAGGGAGACCCAGTACTTC. The chain employs TRBV6-5 and TRBJ2-5; the D gene is possibly TRBD1 (5 bases). Trimming left V 3 bases short and J 5 bases short, with 13 bases between. Germline V lookup: CDR1 MNHEY, CDR2 SVGAGI. The CDR3 is 14 residues long.

V and J are TRBV5-1 and TRBJ2-2, with D unclear. This CDR3 region has 16 residues. V was pared by 6 bases and J by 0 bases, with 15 bases between. Germline CDR1 reads SGHRS; CDR2 reads YFSETQ. The DNA of the CDR3 is TGCGCCAGCAAGTCCCTGGGCACGGCGAACACCGGGGAGCTGTTTTTT. Encoded protein: CASKSLGTANTGELFF.

The chain is built from TRBV9 and TRBJ2-7, with TRBD2 identical over 10 bases. The CDR3 runs to 16 residues. Trimming removed 0 bases from V and 0 bases from J; junction bases left unmatched: 3. Per germline, CDR1 SGDLS and CDR2 YYNGEE. CDR3 in DNA: TGTGCCAGCAGCGTAGAGGCTAGCGGGAGCTCCTACGAGCAGTACTTC. Its translation: CASSVEASGSSYEQYF.

The chain uses TRBV28 and TRBJ2-3; a weak D match, TRBD2 (6 bases). The CDR3 is 11 amino acids. V was pared by 3 bases and J by 14 bases, with 12 bases between. From germline, CDR1 is MDHEN and CDR2 SYDVKM. The CDR3 is CASSLEEGLYF. CDR3 bases: TGTGCCAGCAGTTTGGAGGAGGGTCTGTATTTT.

J is TRBJ2-3 and V is TRBV5-4; unclear D gene. CDR1 is SGHNT, CDR2 YYREEE, per germline (reference sequence). CDR3 size: 13 residues. Deletions cut 4 bases from V and 3 bases from J, with 9 bases between. CDR3 bases: TGTGCCAGCAGCGCCGCAGGAACAGATACGCAGTATTTT. Its protein product is CASSAAGTDTQYF.

The chain is built from TRBV6-5 and TRBJ2-6, with D perhaps matching TRBD2 (5 bases). Between the trimmed V and J ends, which lost 7 bases and 0 bases, there was a span of 10 bases. The CDR3 consists of 15 residues. Germline CDR1 MNHEY, CDR2 SVGAGI. The CDR3 coding sequence is TGTGCCAGCACGGAAGGAGGCTCTGGGGCCAACGTCCTGACTTTC. This encodes CASTEGGSGANVLTF.

This clone was seen once. This sequence joins TRBV9 and TRBJ1-6; 7 positions agree with TRBD1. After removal of 3 bases from V and 5 bases from J, the junction contained 5 bases not matched to a gene. The CDR3 length is 15 residues. Germline V gene lookup returns CDR1 SGDLS and CDR2 YYNGEE. As DNA, the CDR3 is TGTGCCAGCAGCGAACAGGGGCGGAATAATTCACCCCTCCACTTT. Translating gives CASSEQGRNNSPLHF.

This clone turned up a few times. J is TRBJ2-5 and V is TRBV29-1; D is possibly TRBD2 (6 bases). The ends were cut back, 4 bases at V and 5 bases at J, with 11 bases in the middle. The CDR3 runs to 12 residues. Germline assignment: CDR1 SQVTM and CDR2 ANQGSEA. The CDR3 is CSVVPEGETQYF. The CDR3 DNA reads as TGCAGCGTTGTCCCGGAGGGGGAGACCCAGTACTTC. Using reference TRBV29-1 and TRBJ2-5 for the parts outside the CDR3, the full variable domain is SAVISQKPSRDICQRGTSLTIQCQVDSQVTMMFWYRQQPGQSLTLIATANQGSEATYESGFVIDKFPISRPNLTFSTLTVSNMSPEDSSIYLCSVVPEGETQYFGPGTRLLVL.

In its sample, this clone was seen a few times. This rearrangement joins TRBV7-2 to TRBJ2-5, with a weak D call TRBD1 (6 bases). The CDR3 has 15 residues. Germline CDR1 SGHTA, CDR2 FQGNSA. V was clipped by 0 bases and J by 5 bases, with 13 bases between them. The CDR3 DNA reads TGTGCCAGCAGCTTAGCACAGGGAATGGGTGAGACCCAGTACTTC. It is translated as CASSLAQGMGETQYF.

The V and J genes are TRBV27 and TRBJ2-3, with 8 bases lining up with TRBD1. CDR1 MNHEY and CDR2 SMNVEV come from the germline V gene (reference sequence). Trimming at V came to 2 bases and at J to 0 bases, leaving 4 bases not matched to a gene. This CDR3 has 16 amino acids. The CDR3 region has the DNA TGTGCCAGCAGTTTAAGGACAGGGCGTAGCACAGATACGCAGTATTTT. It translates to CASSLRTGRSTDTQYF.

This chain uses TRBV6-5 with TRBJ1-1; D is perhaps TRBD1 (6 bases). Germline V gene sequence: CDR1 MNHEY, CDR2 SVGAGI. Trimming shortened V by 6 bases and J by 3 bases, and 11 bases separated the two germline ends. There are 13 residues in the CDR3. The CDR3 loop reads CASRRQVDTEAFF. CDR3 DNA: TGTGCCAGCAGGAGACAGGTAGACACTGAAGCTTTCTTT.

The CDR3 region has the DNA TGTGCCAGCTCACCTATAACCGGAACAGGGGAGACCCAGTACTTC. Translated, it gives CASSPITGTGETQYF. V is TRBV18 and J is TRBJ2-5; maybe TRBD1 (6 bases). This CDR3 has 15 amino acids. Germline lookup yields CDR1 KGHSH and CDR2 LQKENI. Trimming shortened V by 3 bases and J by 5 bases, and 16 bases separated the two germline ends.

This chain uses TRBV6-1 with TRBJ2-7, with 14 bases lining up with TRBD2. Losses at the gene ends were 1 base for V and 1 base for J; bases not matched to a gene: 9. The CDR3 runs to 19 residues. CDR1 MNHNS and CDR2 SASEGT come from the germline V gene. CDR3: CASSEVPGLAGEWSYEQYF. DNA for the CDR3: TGTGCCAGCAGTGAAGTCCCGGGACTAGCGGGAGAGTGGTCCTACGAGCAGTACTTC.

The V and J genes are TRBV6-1 and TRBJ2-1, with 14 nucleotides matching TRBD2. Trimming cost V 4 bases and J 8 bases; bases outside gene matches: 4. From germline, CDR1 is MNHNS and CDR2 SASEGT. CDR3 size: 15 residues. Here the CDR3 DNA reads TGTGCCAGCAGTGGGGGACTAGCGGGAGTTGATGAGCAGTTCTTC. It yields the protein CASSGGLAGVDEQFF.

This clone was observed a few times. The chain links TRBV7-2 to TRBJ2-7; TRBD1 matches at 10 bases. V lost 3 bases and J lost 0; bases outside the gene matches: 14. There are 19 residues in the CDR3. The germline CDR1 and CDR2 sequences are SGHTA and FQGNSA. The CDR3 nucleotides are TGTGCCAGCAGCTTGGAGGGGAGACAGGGGGCTTCCTACTCCTACGAGCAGTACTTC. Encoded protein: CASSLEGRQGASYSYEQYF.